The clone carrying this TCR beta chain was seen once. This sample was taken from a study of PD-L1 blockade in urothelial cancer. In the study overall: T cell content in blood samples showed a median of approximately 150,000.

This CDR3 comprises 16 residues. Germline assignment: CDR1 MRHNA and CDR2 SNTAGT. V was pared by 4 bases and J by 4 bases, with 19 bases between. Clones were read by immunoSEQ multiplex PCR, and TCRdb kept only the in-frame ones, dropping some. The sample consists of 35,000 to 45,000 clones, 80% to 95% of them appearing once. Patients were living with locally advanced or metastatic urothelial carcinoma. The material was PBMCs, obtained around atezolizumab (anti-PD-L1) treatment. This chain links TRBV6-4 with TRBJ1-1; D is perhaps TRBD1 (6 bases). This receptor was identified in a man aged 65 to 79 with urothelial cancer. The CDR3 bases are TGTGCCAGCAGTGCCAAGAATACAGGGATGAGCACTGAAGCTTTCTTT. It translates to CASSAKNTGMSTEAFF.